This T cell receptor (beta chain) was retrieved from a study of cytomegalovirus exposure and HLA in healthy donors. Data came from immunoSEQ multiplex PCR; TCRdb stores just in-frame clones and leaves some out. This sample has under 250,000 clones, with about nine tenths found just once. Comment on this clone: Its specificity is not known.

Study-wide results and limits: For most TCR sequences rarity was the rule, although some public TCRs occurred in many donors.

The CDR3 has 14 amino acids. CDR1 SGHDT and CDR2 YYEEEE come from the germline V gene. V shed 3 bases, J shed 7 bases, and the junction held 5 bases outside the gene matches. The clonotype comes from a woman between 18 and 29 years old in good health and CMV-seropositive. The chain couples TRBV5-6 to TRBJ2-7, with 12 bases lining up with TRBD1. The sample taken for sequencing was PBMCs. DNA for the CDR3: TGTGCCAGCAGCTGGGGACAGGGGGCAGGGGAGCAGTACTTC. It specifies CASSWGQGAGEQYF.